Presented here are 15 T cell receptor beta chains from one specimen sequenced in a study of T cell responses to AZD1222 COVID-19 vaccine. Measured with immunoSEQ multiplex PCR; TCRdb has only the in-frame clones, and not every one. The sample consists of some 130,000 clones, 90% to 95% of them appearing once. This specimen was peripheral blood, taken on day 0 of AZD1222 vaccination. The source is an adult in good health.

This clone was detected only a few times. The gene calls are TRBV5-4 and TRBJ2-5; D uncertain. The CDR3 is 11 residues long. The germline V gene encodes CDR1 SGHNT and CDR2 YYREEE (reference sequence). V gave up 4 bases and J gave up 3 bases, with 4 bases separating them. CDR3 DNA: TGTGCCAGCAGCGTGGAAGAGACCCAGTACTTC. Translating gives CASSVEETQYF.

The CDR3 here is CSVGPYQFF. CDR3 in DNA: TGCAGCGTGGGGCCTTATCAGTTCTTC. The rearrangement uses TRBV29-1 and TRBJ2-1, with D perhaps matching TRBD1 (5 bases). Between the trimmed V and J ends, which lost 6 bases and 13 bases, there was a span of 10 bases. The CDR3 is made up of 9 amino acids. From germline, CDR1 is SQVTM and CDR2 ANQGSEA.

Here the CDR3 DNA reads TGTGCCAGCAGCAAGGACAGAGGGGACGACACTGAAGCTTTCTTT. Translated: CASSKDRGDDTEAFF. The chain is built from TRBV9 and TRBJ1-1; perhaps TRBD1 as D (6 bases). Trimming pared 4 bases from V and 3 bases from J, leaving 16 bases between. This CDR3 has 15 residues. Germline V CDR1 and CDR2: SGDLS, YYNGEE.

As DNA, the CDR3 is TGTGCCAGCAGACCCGGGAGAATCGATCAGCCCCAGCATTTT. This codes for CASRPGRIDQPQHF. The rearrangement uses TRBV6-5 and TRBJ1-5; D is undetermined. The CDR3 extends over 14 amino acids. Looked up from germline, CDR1 is MNHEY and CDR2 is SVGAGI. The V end was cut by 6 bases, the J end by 5 bases, with 14 bases between.

This sequence joins TRBV11-1 and TRBJ2-1; the D call may be TRBD1 or TRBD2 (6 bases each). In germline, CDR1 is SGHAT, CDR2 FQDESV (reference sequence). The CDR3 is 14 residues long. Between the trimmed V and J ends, which lost 4 bases and 8 bases, there was a span of 15 bases. CDR3 sequence (DNA): TGTGCCAGCAGCTCCCAGAGGGGGGCACATGAGCAGTTCTTC. Protein: CASSSQRGAHEQFF.

The CDR3 nucleotides are TGTGCCAGCAGCTTGTGGCCGACCCCGATGGCTTTCTTT. Translated, it gives CASSLWPTPMAFF. The chain uses TRBV5-4 and TRBJ1-1; no clear D gene. The CDR3 is 13 residues long. Trimming pared 1 base from V and 11 bases from J, leaving 15 bases between. Germline V gene lookup returns CDR1 SGHNT and CDR2 YYREEE (reference sequence).

The CDR3 DNA reads TGTGCCAGCAGCCAACAGGGGAACTATGGCTACACCTTC. Protein sequence: CASSQQGNYGYTF. The chain couples TRBV14 to TRBJ1-2; D possibly corresponds to TRBD1 (6 bases). Germline CDR1 SGHDN, CDR2 FVKESK. Between the trimmed V and J ends, which lost 2 bases and 2 bases, there was a span of 6 bases. The CDR3 sequence is 13 residues long.

The rearrangement links TRBV5-1 to TRBJ2-3; 8 positions agree with TRBD2. V lost 2 bases and J lost 8; bases outside the gene matches: 13. There are 16 residues in the CDR3. The germline CDR1 and CDR2 sequences are SGHRS and YFSETQ. The CDR3 loop is CASSLSASGGPGTQYF. In DNA, the CDR3 is TGCGCCAGCAGCTTATCTGCCAGCGGGGGACCGGGTACGCAGTATTTT.

This clone was observed a handful of times. V is TRBV7-3 and J is TRBJ2-1; 8 positions match TRBD1. V was pared by 2 bases and J by 5 bases, with 8 bases of the junction left unmatched. Germline CDR1 SGHTA, CDR2 FQGTGA. This CDR3 is built from 16 residues. As DNA, the CDR3 is TGTGCCAGCAGCTTACAGGGGGCCCACCAAAACAATGAGCAGTTCTTC. It specifies CASSLQGAHQNNEQFF.

V is TRBV15 and J is TRBJ2-5, with D perhaps TRBD2 (5 bases). CDR1 is LNHNV and CDR2 is YYDKDF in the germline V gene (reference sequence). The germline V and J ends were trimmed by 0 bases and 5 bases, with 10 bases remaining between them. CDR3 length equals 14 residues. For the CDR3, the DNA is TGTGCCACCAGCAGAGAGGCTAGCCTGGAGACCCAGTACTTC. As protein: CATSREASLETQYF.

This chain joins TRBV5-1 and TRBJ2-7, with 7 bases aligning to TRBD2. This CDR3 region has 13 residues. From germline, CDR1 is SGHRS and CDR2 YFSETQ. The junction had 7 bases not matched to a gene; V was cut back by 4 bases and J by 6 bases. This chain's CDR3 is CASSGGDGREQYF. CDR3 nucleotide sequence: TGCGCCAGCAGCGGGGGGGACGGGCGCGAGCAGTACTTC.

V is TRBV25-1 and J is TRBJ2-7; D tentatively fits TRBD1 or TRBD2 (7 bases each). Looked up from germline, CDR1 is MGHDK and CDR2 is SYGVNS. This CDR3 region has 14 residues. V gave up 6 bases and J gave up 0 bases, with 12 bases separating them. The CDR3 region has the DNA TGTGCCAGCAGCCAGGGGGGGGGCTCCTACGAGCAGTACTTC. This gives the protein CASSQGGGSYEQYF.

The chain links TRBV4-3 to TRBJ1-2; no reliable D call. V was pared by 1 base and J by 2 bases, with 8 bases between. The CDR3 is 14 residues long. The germline gives CDR1 LGHNA, CDR2 YSLEER. The CDR3 bases are TGCGCCAGCAGCCAAGCCACCTTCAACTATGGCTACACCTTC. Encoded protein: CASSQATFNYGYTF.

The V gene is TRBV27, the J gene TRBJ2-7, with a possible D match to TRBD2 (5 bases). The V end lost 5 bases, the J end lost 0 bases, and 8 bases lay between the germline ends. CDR1 MNHEY and CDR2 SMNVEV come from the germline V gene (reference sequence). The CDR3 covers 13 residues. The DNA for the CDR3 is TGTGCCAGCAGTGCGGCGGGCTCCTACGAGCAGTACTTC. Residues: CASSAAGSYEQYF.

This clone has a single count. The CDR3 spells CASSAQTGTEAFF. CDR3 nucleotide sequence: TGTGCCAGCAGCGCTCAGACAGGCACTGAAGCTTTCTTT. This sequence joins TRBV7-2 and TRBJ1-1, with TRBD1 as a possible D gene (6 bases). The germline gives CDR1 SGHTA, CDR2 FQGNSA. Trimming pared 5 bases from V and 4 bases from J, leaving 11 bases between. This CDR3 contains 13 residues.